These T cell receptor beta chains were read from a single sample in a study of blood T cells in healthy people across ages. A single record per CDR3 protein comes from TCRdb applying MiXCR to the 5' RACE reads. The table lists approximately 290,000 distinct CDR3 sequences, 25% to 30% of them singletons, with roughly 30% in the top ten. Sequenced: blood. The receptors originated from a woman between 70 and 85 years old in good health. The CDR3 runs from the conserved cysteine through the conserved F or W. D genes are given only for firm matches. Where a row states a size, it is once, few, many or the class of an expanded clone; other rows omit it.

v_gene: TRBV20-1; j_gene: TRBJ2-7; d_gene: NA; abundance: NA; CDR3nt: TGCAGTGCTAGAGTGAGAGAGCCTCCCTACGAGCAGTACTTC; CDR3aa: CSARVREPPYEQYF
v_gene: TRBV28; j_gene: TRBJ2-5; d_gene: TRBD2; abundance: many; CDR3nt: TGTGCCAGCCAGACTAGCGGGAGGAGGGAGACCCAGTACTTC; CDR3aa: CASQTSGRRETQYF
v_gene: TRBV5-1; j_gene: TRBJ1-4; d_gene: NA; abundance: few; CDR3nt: TGCGCCAGCAGCTTGGGGCCAGGGATCAGAGAACAAAAACTGTTTTTT; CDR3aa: CASSLGPGIREQKLFF
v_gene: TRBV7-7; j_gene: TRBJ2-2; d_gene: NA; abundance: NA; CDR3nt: TGTGCTAGCAGCTCCGAGAACACCGGGGAGCTGTTTTTT; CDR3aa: CASSSENTGELFF
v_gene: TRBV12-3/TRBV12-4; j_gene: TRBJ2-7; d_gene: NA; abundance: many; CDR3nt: TGTGCCAGCAGTCCCGGACTCCTCGAGCAGTACTTC; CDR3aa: CASSPGLLEQYF
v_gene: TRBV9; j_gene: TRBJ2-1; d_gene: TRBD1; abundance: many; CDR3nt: TGTGCCAGCAGCGGGTCGGGGACAGGGGGGTACAATGAGCAGTTCTTC; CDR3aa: CASSGSGTGGYNEQFF
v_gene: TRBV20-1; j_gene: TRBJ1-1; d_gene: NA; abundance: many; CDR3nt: TGCAGTGCTATTCTAGGGAGCCTTACTGAAGCTTTCTTT; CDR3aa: CSAILGSLTEAFF
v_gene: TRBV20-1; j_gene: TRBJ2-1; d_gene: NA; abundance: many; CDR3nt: TGCAGTGCTATTACCCTCCTCGAGGGGGAGCAGTTCTTC; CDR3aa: CSAITLLEGEQFF
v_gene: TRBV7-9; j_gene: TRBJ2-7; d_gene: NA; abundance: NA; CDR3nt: TGTGCCAGCAGCTTGAAAGAGCAGTACTTC; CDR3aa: CASSLKEQYF
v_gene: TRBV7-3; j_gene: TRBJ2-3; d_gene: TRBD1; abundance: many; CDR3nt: TGTGCCAGCAGCTCTAACCCCGGGACAGGGTCCACAGATACGCAGTATTTT; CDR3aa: CASSSNPGTGSTDTQYF
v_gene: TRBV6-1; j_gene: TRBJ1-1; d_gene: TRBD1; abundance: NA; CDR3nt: TGTGCCAGCAGCCGGGAACCGGGACAGGGAGGGACTGAAGCTTTCTTT; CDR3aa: CASSREPGQGGTEAFF
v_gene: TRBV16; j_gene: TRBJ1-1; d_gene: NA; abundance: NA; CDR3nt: TGTGCCAGCAGCCAAGCCCGGGACATTGAAGCTTTCTTT; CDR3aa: CASSQARDIEAFF
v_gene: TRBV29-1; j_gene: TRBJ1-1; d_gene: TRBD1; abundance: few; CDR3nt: TGCAGCGTTGAGGGACAGGGGGGGAAACGGGAAGCTTTCTTT; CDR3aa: CSVEGQGGKREAFF
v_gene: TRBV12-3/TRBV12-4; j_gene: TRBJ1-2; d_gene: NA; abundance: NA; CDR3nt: TGTGCCAGCAGTTTACATCAGGGTGGCTATGGCTACACCTTC; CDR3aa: CASSLHQGGYGYTF
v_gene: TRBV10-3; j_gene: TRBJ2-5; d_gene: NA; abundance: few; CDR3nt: TGTGCCATCAGCGGGACTAGCCGGGACAGGGCTGGTAGGCCCGAGACCCAGTACTTC; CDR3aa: CAISGTSRDRAGRPETQYF
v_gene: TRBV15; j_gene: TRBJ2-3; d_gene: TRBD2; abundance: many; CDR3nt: TGTGCCACCACCGCGGGAGGGGATAGTACGCAGTATTTT; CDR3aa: CATTAGGDSTQYF
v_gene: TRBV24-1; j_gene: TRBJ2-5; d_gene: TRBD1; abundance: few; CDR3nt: TGTGCCACCAGTGGTCGGCGGGACAGGGTCGGGGAGACCCAGTACTTC; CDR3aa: CATSGRRDRVGETQYF
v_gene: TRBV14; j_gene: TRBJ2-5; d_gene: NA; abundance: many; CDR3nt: TGTGCCAGTCAAAAACCTCCTAGAGACGAAGGGGAAGAGACCCAGTACTTC; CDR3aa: CASQKPPRDEGEETQYF
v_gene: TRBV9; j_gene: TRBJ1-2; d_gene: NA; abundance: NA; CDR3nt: TGTGCCAGCAGCGAAGGGGACTTCAGATATGGCTACACCTTC; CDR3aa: CASSEGDFRYGYTF
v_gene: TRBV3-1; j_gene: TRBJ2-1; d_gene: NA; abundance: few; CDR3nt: TGTGCCAGCAGCCCTTTCCAGGGGAGCTCCTACAATGAGCAGTTCTTC; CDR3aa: CASSPFQGSSYNEQFF
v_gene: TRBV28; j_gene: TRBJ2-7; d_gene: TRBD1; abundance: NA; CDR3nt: TGTGCCATAACCGGGACAGGGACCTACGAGCAGTACTTC; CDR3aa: CAITGTGTYEQYF
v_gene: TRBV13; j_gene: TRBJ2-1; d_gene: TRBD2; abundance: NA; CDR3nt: TGTGCCAGCAGTCCGGAGACTAGCGGGGGATACAATGAGCAGTTCTTC; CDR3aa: CASSPETSGGYNEQFF
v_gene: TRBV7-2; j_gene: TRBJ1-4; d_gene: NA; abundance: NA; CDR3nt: TGTGCCAGCAGCTTAAACCCTTTTCCAGGGCCTAATGAAAAACTGTTTTTT; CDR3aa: CASSLNPFPGPNEKLFF
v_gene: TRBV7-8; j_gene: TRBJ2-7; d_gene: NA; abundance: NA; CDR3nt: TGTGCCAGCAGCGTCCGAACTAGCAGGGAGCAGTACTTC; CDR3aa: CASSVRTSREQYF
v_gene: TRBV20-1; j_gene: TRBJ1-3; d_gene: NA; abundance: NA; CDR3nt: TGCAGTGCCATTGACCCGATCTCTGGAAACACCATATATTTT; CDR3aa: CSAIDPISGNTIYF
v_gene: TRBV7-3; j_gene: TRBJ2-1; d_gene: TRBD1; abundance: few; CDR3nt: TGTGCCAGCAGCTTAAGGCCGGGACAGGCTAACAATGAGCAGTTCTTC; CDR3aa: CASSLRPGQANNEQFF
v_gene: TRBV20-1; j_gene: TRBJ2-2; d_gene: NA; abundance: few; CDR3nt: TGCAGTGCTAGAAGGGACTGGTACACCGGGGAGCTGTTTTTT; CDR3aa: CSARRDWYTGELFF
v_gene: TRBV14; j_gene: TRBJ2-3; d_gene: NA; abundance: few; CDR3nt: TGTGCCAGCAGCCAATCGGAGGGGAGTGCGCGGTTGGAGAAGAAAACTAGCACAGATACGCAGTATTTT; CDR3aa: CASSQSEGSARLEKKTSTDTQYF
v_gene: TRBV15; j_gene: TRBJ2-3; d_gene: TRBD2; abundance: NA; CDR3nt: TGTGCCACCAGCAGGAGACTAGCGGGAGTGTTTGGGAGCACAGATACGCAGTATTTT; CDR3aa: CATSRRLAGVFGSTDTQYF
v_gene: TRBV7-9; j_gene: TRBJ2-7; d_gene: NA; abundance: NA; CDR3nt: TGTGCCAGCAGCCTCGAAGGCTGGGAGCAGTACTTC; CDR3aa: CASSLEGWEQYF
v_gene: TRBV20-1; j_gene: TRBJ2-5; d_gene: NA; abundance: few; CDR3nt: TGCAGTGCTCTAGGACTAACAGAGGCCCAGTACTTC; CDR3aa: CSALGLTEAQYF